The T cell receptor (beta chain) under discussion was sequenced for a study of blood T cell repertoires in COVID-19. Across the whole study: The origin of the acute and convalescent COVID-19 samples was the United States, Italy and Spain. The analysed material was cDNA or gDNA that came from T cells, B-cell-depleted T cells, or PBMCs.

Trimming took off 8 bases at V and 2 bases at J, with 18 bases between the two ends. CDR1 MDHEN and CDR2 SYDVKM come from the germline V gene. The CDR3 runs to 15 residues. As handled by the study authors: Amplification from reference gene primers served as the basis for estimated nucleated cell counts. Only in-frame clones appear in the TCRdb table, and some are missing; sequencing was by immunoSEQ multiplex PCR. The D gene and trimming were derived from the DNA, and the V and J assignments and clone size from that table. The sample lists a few hundred thousand clones; roughly 87% were seen once. The TCR was taken from a young man with active or convalescent COVID-19. This sequence joins TRBV28 and TRBJ1-2, with a possible D match to TRBD1 (5 bases). The sample consisted of peripheral blood. Written as DNA, the CDR3 is TGTGCCAGCCAGGGCGGTTTACTCCGAAACTATGGCTACACCTTC. Encoded protein: CASQGGLLRNYGYTF.